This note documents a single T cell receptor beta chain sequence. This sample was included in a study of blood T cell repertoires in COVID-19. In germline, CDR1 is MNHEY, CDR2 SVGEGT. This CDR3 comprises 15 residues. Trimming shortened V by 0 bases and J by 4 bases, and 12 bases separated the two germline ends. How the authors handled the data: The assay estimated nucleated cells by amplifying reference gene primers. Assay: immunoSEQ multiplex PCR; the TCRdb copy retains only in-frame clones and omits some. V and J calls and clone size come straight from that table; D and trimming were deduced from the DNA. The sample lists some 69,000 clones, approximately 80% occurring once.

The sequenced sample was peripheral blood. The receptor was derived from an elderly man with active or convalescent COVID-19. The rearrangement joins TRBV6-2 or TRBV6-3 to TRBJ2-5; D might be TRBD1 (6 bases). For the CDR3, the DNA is TGTGCCAGCAGTTACTCGGGGGCCAAGGGAGAGACCCAGTACTTC. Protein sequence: CASSYSGAKGETQYF.